The source of this TCR beta chain is a study of blood T cell repertoires in COVID-19. Produced via immunoSEQ multiplex PCR; TCRdb's table is partial and in-frame only. The sample shows some 380,000 clones, more than 65% of them seen only once. The V gene end was trimmed by 3 bases and the J gene end by 1 base; junction bases not matched to a gene: 16. Germline V gene data show CDR1 as KGHDR and CDR2 as SFDVKD. The CDR3 spans 19 residues. Sequenced: peripheral blood. The chain has TRBV24-1 and TRBJ1-2, with 7 bases lining up with TRBD1. The clonotype comes from a human donor with acute or convalescent COVID-19. The donor label of this sample is uncertain. CDR3 nucleotide sequence: TGTGCCACCAGTGATACTCCTCCGACAGGGTGGAACCATAACTATGGCTACACCTTC. Translating gives CATSDTPPTGWNHNYGYTF.